The present T cell receptor beta chain was sequenced within a study of graft-versus-host responses after intestinal transplantation. Study-wide background: Every one of the recipients received anti-thymocyte globulin induction and afterwards took tacrolimus and steroids for roughly three years. Findings of the study overall: Recipient bone marrow held GvH clones, some seen earlier in ileum or blood. Early post-transplant HvG declines tracked with peak circulating GvH clone levels.

Regarding this clone: The antigen remains undetermined.

Sequencing was performed with immunoSEQ multiplex PCR; in TCRdb, only in-frame clones are kept and a portion is missing. In the table there are about 71,000 clones, about 92% of which are singletons. The specimen comprised unstimulated CD8+ T cells sorted from spleen or lymph node cells, sampled before intestinal transplant. The TCR sequence derives from a human donor who received an intestinal transplant.

The CDR3 bases are TGTGCCAGCAGCGTAGAAAGGACAGGGGATGGCTACACCTTC. Amino acids: CASSVERTGDGYTF. This rearrangement joins TRBV9 to TRBJ1-2, with TRBD1 matching over 9 bases. The CDR3 contains 14 residues. Germline lookup yields CDR1 SGDLS and CDR2 YYNGEE. V lost 0 bases and J lost 6; bases outside the gene matches: 3.